A selection of T cell receptor beta chains follows, all from one sample in a study of early T cells in non-severe SARS-CoV-2 infection. One entry per CDR3 protein results from TCRdb running MiXCR on the 5' RACE reads. The sample lists about 68,000 distinct CDR3 sequences; approximately 11% were seen once. Sequencing was performed on whole blood. The receptors were gathered from an adult who was a healthcare worker with PCR-confirmed SARS-CoV-2 infection or an uninfected control (not recorded which). Each CDR3 is given with its conserved first and last residue. A D gene is named only where the DNA matches it firmly. Not every row has a clone size; where given, it reads once, few, many or a size class.

-	many	TRBV12-3/TRBV12-4	TRBJ1-6	CASSSQGSNSPLHF	TGTGCCAGCAGTTCTCAGGGGAGCAATTCACCCCTCCACTTT
TRBD1	-	TRBV20-1	TRBJ2-1	CSAWGDRADNEQFF	TGCAGTGCTTGGGGGGACAGGGCCGACAATGAGCAGTTCTTC
-	many	TRBV29-1	TRBJ2-7	CSVLWGHSHTYEQYF	TGCAGCGTCCTATGGGGCCACAGCCACACCTACGAGCAGTACTTC
-	-	TRBV6-2/TRBV6-3	TRBJ1-5	CASSQWGAQHF	TGTGCCAGCAGTCAGTGGGGGGCCCAGCATTTT
TRBD2	-	TRBV7-6	TRBJ2-1	CASSPSLAGGNEQFF	TGTGCCAGCAGCCCAAGCCTAGCGGGAGGCAATGAGCAGTTCTTC
-	-	TRBV19	TRBJ2-7	CARCLTYEQYF	TGTGCCCGATGTCTTACCTACGAGCAGTACTTC
TRBD2	-	TRBV28	TRBJ2-3	CASSLGGSDTQYF	TGTGCCAGCAGTCTCGGGGGGAGCGATACGCAGTATTTT
TRBD2	few	TRBV28	TRBJ2-3	CASSLSGNVDTQYF	TGTGCCAGCAGTTTGAGCGGGAATGTAGATACGCAGTATTTT
-	-	TRBV7-9	TRBJ2-7	CASSSESGSFYEQYF	TGTGCCAGCAGCTCCGAGTCCGGGAGCTTCTACGAGCAGTACTTC
-	many	TRBV19	TRBJ2-4	CASSILVQDLAKNIQYF	TGTGCCAGTAGTATACTAGTCCAGGATTTAGCCAAAAACATTCAGTACTTC
TRBD2	few	TRBV4-1	TRBJ2-2	CASSQYLAGGRVGSAGELFF	TGCGCCAGCAGCCAATATCTAGCGGGAGGTAGAGTAGGTTCTGCCGGGGAGCTGTTTTTT
TRBD2	-	TRBV24-1	TRBJ2-1	CATGRSGSFDNEQFF	TGTGCCACCGGTCGTAGCGGGAGTTTCGACAATGAGCAGTTCTTC
-	-	TRBV5-5	TRBJ2-2	CASSFQGRDWVGELFF	TGTGCCAGCAGCTTCCAGGGCCGCGATTGGGTCGGGGAGCTGTTTTTT
TRBD1	-	TRBV7-9	TRBJ1-3	CASSLPGQGAVKGNTIYF	TGTGCCAGCAGCTTACCGGGACAGGGGGCTGTGAAGGGAAACACCATATATTTT
TRBD2	few	TRBV28	TRBJ2-7	CASSPAGAGEQYF	TGTGCCAGCAGTCCAGCGGGAGCTGGGGAGCAGTACTTC
-	many	TRBV15	TRBJ2-1	CATSRVGGGSNEQFF	TGTGCCACCAGCAGAGTCGGGGGAGGAAGCAATGAGCAGTTCTTC
-	-	TRBV5-6	TRBJ2-1	CASSLEPLGNEQFF	TGTGCCAGCAGCTTGGAGCCGTTGGGGAATGAGCAGTTCTTC
TRBD2	-	TRBV10-3	TRBJ2-2	CAISPGLSTGELFF	TGTGCCATCAGTCCGGGACTATCCACCGGGGAGCTGTTTTTT
-	few	TRBV29-1	TRBJ1-1	CSVLRRENKAFF	TGCAGCGTCCTACGCCGGGAGAATAAAGCTTTCTTT
-	many	TRBV11-2	TRBJ2-1	CASTSEQYRNEQFF	TGTGCCAGCACCTCCGAGCAATACAGGAATGAGCAGTTCTTC